This T cell receptor beta chain comes out of a study of PD-1 blockade in classical Hodgkin lymphoma. Findings of the study overall: Patients who responded completely had about the same baseline diversity as newly diagnosed patients. CD4+ TCR diversity, unlike CD8+, climbed significantly by C4D1. The origin of the repertoire differences remains undefined, with disease activity or prior therapy as possible causes.

The CDR3 is 15 residues long. CDR1 and CDR2 from the germline V gene are SNHLY and FYNNEI. J lost 4 bases, V lost 2 bases, and 5 bases had no gene match. The table came from immunoSEQ multiplex PCR; TCRdb's copy has only in-frame clones and leaves some out. The table includes about 50,000 clones, 90% detected once. Time point specified: cycle 4 day 1 (C4D1), after 5 to 7 weeks of nivolumab. Every one of the patients relapsed after autologous stem cell transplantation (brentuximab vedotin exposure was variable). As for this clone: The antigen is unknown.

The V call is TRBV2, the J call TRBJ1-2; 9 nucleotides agree with TRBD1. The input for sequencing was peripheral blood mononuclear cells (PBMCs), taken before the fourth cycle of nivolumab. The source of this sequence is a human donor with classical Hodgkin lymphoma. The CDR3 is CASSEQTGGLYGYTF. In DNA form, the CDR3 reads TGTGCCAGCAGTGAACAGACAGGGGGACTCTATGGCTACACCTTC.